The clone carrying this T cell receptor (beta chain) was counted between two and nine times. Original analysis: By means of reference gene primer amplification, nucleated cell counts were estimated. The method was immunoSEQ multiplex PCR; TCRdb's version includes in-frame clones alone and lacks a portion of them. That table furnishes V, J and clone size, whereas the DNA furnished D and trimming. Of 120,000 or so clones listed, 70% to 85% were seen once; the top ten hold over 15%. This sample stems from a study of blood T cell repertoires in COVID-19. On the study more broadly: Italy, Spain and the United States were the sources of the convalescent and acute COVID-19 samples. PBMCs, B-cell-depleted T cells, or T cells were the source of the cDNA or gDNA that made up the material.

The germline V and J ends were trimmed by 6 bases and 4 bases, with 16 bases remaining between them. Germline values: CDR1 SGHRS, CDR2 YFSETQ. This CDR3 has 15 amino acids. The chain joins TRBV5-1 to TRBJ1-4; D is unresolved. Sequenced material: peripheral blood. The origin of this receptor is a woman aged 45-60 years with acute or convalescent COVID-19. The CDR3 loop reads CASKKGLEGNEKLFF. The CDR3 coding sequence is TGCGCCAGCAAGAAGGGTCTAGAGGGTAATGAAAAACTGTTTTTT.